These 3 T cell receptor beta chains share one sample of origin, sequenced in a study of monozygotic twins with inflammatory bowel disease. TCRdb re-called the 5' RACE reads; every CDR3 protein appears as one record, without DNA. This sample's clone table lists 350,000 to 550,000 distinct CDR3 sequences. Sequences were obtained from blood. These receptors were taken from a human donor with ulcerative colitis or Crohn's disease, or a healthy co-twin of an affected twin (not recorded which).

The chain uses TRBV20-1 and TRBJ2-1. Germline V lookup: CDR1 DFQATT, CDR2 SNEGSKA (reference sequence). The CDR3 has 13 amino acids. CDR3: CSAPRPSYNEQFF.

V is TRBV4-1 and J is TRBJ1-2. CDR3 size: 15 residues. Germline V gene data show CDR1 as MGHRA and CDR2 as YSYEKL. The CDR3 reads CASSQAEGGNYGYTF.

V usage is TRBV7-8 and J usage is TRBJ1-4. This CDR3 is built from 15 residues. Germline V gives CDR1 SGHVS, CDR2 FQNEAQ. The CDR3 sequence is CASSLEGLVFEKLFF.